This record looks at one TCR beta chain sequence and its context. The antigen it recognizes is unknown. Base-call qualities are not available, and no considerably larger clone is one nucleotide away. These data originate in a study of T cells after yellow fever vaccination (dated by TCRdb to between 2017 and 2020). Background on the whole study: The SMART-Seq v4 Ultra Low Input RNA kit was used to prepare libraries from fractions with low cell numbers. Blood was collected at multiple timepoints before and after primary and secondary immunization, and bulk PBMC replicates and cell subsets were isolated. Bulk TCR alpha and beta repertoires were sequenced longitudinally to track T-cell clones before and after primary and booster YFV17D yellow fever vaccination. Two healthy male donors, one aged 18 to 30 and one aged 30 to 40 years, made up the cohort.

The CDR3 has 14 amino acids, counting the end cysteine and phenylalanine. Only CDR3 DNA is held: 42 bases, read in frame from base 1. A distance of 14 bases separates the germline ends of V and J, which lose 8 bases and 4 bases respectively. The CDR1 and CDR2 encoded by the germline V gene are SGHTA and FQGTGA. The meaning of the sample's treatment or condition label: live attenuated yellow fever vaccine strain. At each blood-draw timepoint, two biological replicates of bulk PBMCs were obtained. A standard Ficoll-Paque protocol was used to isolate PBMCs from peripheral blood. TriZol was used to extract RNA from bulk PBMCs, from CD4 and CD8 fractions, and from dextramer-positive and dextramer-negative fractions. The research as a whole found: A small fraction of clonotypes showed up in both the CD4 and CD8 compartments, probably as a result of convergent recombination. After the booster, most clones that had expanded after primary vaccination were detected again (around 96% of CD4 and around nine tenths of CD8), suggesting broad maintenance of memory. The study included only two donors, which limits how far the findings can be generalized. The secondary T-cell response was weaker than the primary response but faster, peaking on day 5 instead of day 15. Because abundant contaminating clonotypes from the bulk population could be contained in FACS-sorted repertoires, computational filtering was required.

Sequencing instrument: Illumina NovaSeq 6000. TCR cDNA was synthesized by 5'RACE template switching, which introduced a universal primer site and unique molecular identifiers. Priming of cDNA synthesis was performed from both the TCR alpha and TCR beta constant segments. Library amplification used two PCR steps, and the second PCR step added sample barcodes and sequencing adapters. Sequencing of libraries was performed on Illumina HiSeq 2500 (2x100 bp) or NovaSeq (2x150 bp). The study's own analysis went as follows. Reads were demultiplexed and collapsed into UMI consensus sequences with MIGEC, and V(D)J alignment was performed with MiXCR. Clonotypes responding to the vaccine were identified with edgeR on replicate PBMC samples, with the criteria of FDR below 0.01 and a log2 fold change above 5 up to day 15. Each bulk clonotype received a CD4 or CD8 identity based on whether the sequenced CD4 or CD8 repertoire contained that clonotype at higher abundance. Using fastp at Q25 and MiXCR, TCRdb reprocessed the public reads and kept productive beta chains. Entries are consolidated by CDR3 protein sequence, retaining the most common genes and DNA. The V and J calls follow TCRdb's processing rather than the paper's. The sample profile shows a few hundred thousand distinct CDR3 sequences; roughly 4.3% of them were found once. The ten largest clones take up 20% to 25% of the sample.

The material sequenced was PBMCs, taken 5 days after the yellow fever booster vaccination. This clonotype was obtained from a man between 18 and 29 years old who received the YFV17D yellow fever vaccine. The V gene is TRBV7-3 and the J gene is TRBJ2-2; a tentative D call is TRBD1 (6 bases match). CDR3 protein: CASRTDAITGELFF. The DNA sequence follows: TGTGCCAGCCGGACAGACGCGATCACCGGGGAGCTGTTTTTT.